One sample yielded the 9 T cell receptor beta chains listed below, sequenced in a study of T cells in Graves' hyperthyroidism and ophthalmopathy. TCR beta CDR3 regions were amplified from RNA transcripts. HTBI primers were employed in a first-round RT-PCR of the TCR CDR3. TCRdb ran MiXCR on the multiplex PCR reads and lists one entry per CDR3 protein. The sample lists a few hundred thousand distinct CDR3 sequences; 25% were seen once. Sequencing was done on a sample of blood. All receptors come from a man in his fifties with Graves' hyperthyroidism.

This clonotype occurred a few times. J is TRBJ2-1 and V is TRBV4-1, with 11 bases identical to TRBD2. Germline assignment: CDR1 MGHRA and CDR2 YSYEKL. V lost 1 base, J lost 3 bases, and 5 bases stayed unmatched. CDR3 size: 17 residues. As DNA, the CDR3 is TGCGCCAGCAGCCAAGGTGGACTAGCGGGCCTCTACAATGAGCAGTTCTTC. Its translation is CASSQGGLAGLYNEQFF.

Remarks on this clonotype: One end of the junction fails to match germline, which may point to a read error. The chain is built from TRBV7-3 and TRBJ2-5; TRBD1 is a possible D gene (6 bases). The CDR3 loop spans 15 amino acids. CDR1 is SGHTA and CDR2 is FQGTGA in the germline V gene. CDR3 residues: CASSSGRGGQETHYF. The CDR3 nucleotides read TGTGCCAGCAGCTCAGGCAGGGGTGGCCAAGAGACCCATTACTTC. The whole variable domain, filled in from reference TRBV7-3 and TRBJ2-5, reads GAGVSQTPSNKVTEKGKYVELRCDPISGHTALYWYRQSLGQGPEFLIYFQGTGAADDSGLPNDRFFAVRPEGSVSTLKIQRTERGDSAVYLCASSSGRGGQETHYFGPGTRLLVL.

This clonotype was observed a handful of times. The CDR3 loop is CASSAVVLAGGSNTGELFF. CDR3 nucleotides: TGCGCCAGCAGCGCCGTCGTGCTAGCGGGAGGGTCGAACACCGGGGAGCTGTTTTTT. V is TRBV5-1 and J is TRBJ2-2; 12 bases align to TRBD2. CDR3 length: 19 residues. V shed 4 bases and J 0 bases; nucleotides not matched to a gene: 10. Germline V gene lookup returns CDR1 SGHRS and CDR2 YFSETQ.

This clonotype appeared a few times. The CDR3 reads CASSLASTGRGGTDTQYF. The CDR3 coding sequence is TGTGCCAGCAGTTTAGCAAGCACAGGGAGGGGGGGCACAGATACGCAGTATTTT. J is TRBJ2-3 and V is TRBV12-3 or TRBV12-4; possible D gene TRBD2, 7 bases. CDR3 length equals 18 residues. Trimming shortened V by 0 bases and J by 1 base, and 17 bases separated the two germline ends.

The rearrangement uses TRBV5-1 and TRBJ2-6; D gene unclear. Germline loops: CDR1 SGHRS, CDR2 YFSETQ. The V end lost 2 bases, the J end lost 4 bases, and 16 bases lay between the germline ends. The CDR3 runs to 17 residues. In DNA, the CDR3 is TGCGCCAGCAGCTTAGATCGCGTGGGATCCGGGGCCAACGTCCTGACTTTC. Encoded protein: CASSLDRVGSGANVLTF.

J is TRBJ2-7 and V is TRBV5-1; 7 bases agree with TRBD1. The germline V gene has CDR1 SGHRS and CDR2 YFSETQ. CDR3 size: 15 residues. The V segment lost 3 bases and the J segment 2 bases; nucleotides outside the gene matches: 8. For the CDR3, the DNA is TGCGCCAGCAGCTCCCCGGGACAGAGAGCCTACGAGCAGTACTTC. Translating gives CASSSPGQRAYEQYF.

With respect to this clonotype: Germline and junction disagree at one end, which may indicate a read error. J is TRBJ2-1 and V is TRBV7-3; D may correspond to TRBD1 or TRBD2 (5 bases each). The CDR3 has 16 amino acids. Germline lookup yields CDR1 SGHTA and CDR2 FQGTGA. The DNA of the CDR3 is TGCGCCAGCAGCCCTCTACACTCCCGGGGCGTAAATGAGCAGTTCTTC. It translates to CASSPLHSRGVNEQFF.

This sequence joins TRBV6-1 and TRBJ1-1, with D uncertain. The CDR3 consists of 18 residues. Trimming shortened V by 5 bases and J by 1 base, and 23 bases separated the two germline ends. Germline CDR1 MNHNS, CDR2 SASEGT. CDR3 amino acids: CASSFLGPGRVKNTEAFF. The CDR3, as DNA: TGTGCCAGCAGTTTCTTGGGTCCAGGTCGAGTGAAGAACACTGAAGCTTTCTTT.

The chain employs TRBV7-2 and TRBJ1-2, with D uncertain. The CDR3 has 15 residues. Trimming shortened V by 2 bases and J by 4 bases, and 14 bases separated the two germline ends. Germline V gene lookup returns CDR1 SGHTA and CDR2 FQGNSA. The CDR3 spells CASSLTTAAGYGYTF. As DNA, the CDR3 is TGTGCCAGCAGCTTAACGACGGCGGCGGGCTATGGCTACACCTTC.